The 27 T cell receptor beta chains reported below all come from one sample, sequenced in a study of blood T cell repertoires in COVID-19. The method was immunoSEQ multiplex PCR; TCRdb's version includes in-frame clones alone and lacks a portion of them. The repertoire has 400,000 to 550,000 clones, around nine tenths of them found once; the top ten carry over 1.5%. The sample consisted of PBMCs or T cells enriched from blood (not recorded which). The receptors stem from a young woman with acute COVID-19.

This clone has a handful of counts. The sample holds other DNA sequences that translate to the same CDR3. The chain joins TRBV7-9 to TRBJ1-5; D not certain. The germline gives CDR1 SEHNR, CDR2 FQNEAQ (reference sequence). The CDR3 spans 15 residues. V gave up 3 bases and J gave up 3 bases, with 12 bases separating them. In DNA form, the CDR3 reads TGTGCCAGCAGCTTTGAATCGGGATCCAATCAGCCCCAGCATTTT. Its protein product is CASSFESGSNQPQHF.

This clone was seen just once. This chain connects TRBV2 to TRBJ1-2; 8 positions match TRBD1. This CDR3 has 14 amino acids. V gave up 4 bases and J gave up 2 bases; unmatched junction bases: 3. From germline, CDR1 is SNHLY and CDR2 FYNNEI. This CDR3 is CASSARTGNYGYTF. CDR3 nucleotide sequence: TGTGCCAGCAGTGCCCGGACAGGGAACTATGGCTACACCTTC.

The CDR3 spells CATSDLESGRNEQFF. The CDR3 DNA follows: TGTGCCACCAGTGATTTGGAGAGCGGGAGAAATGAGCAGTTCTTC. The chain uses TRBV24-1 and TRBJ2-1; 8 nucleotides match TRBD2. The CDR3 totals 15 residues. V trimming: 0 bases; J trimming: 7 bases; junction bases outside the gene matches: 4. Per germline, CDR1 KGHDR and CDR2 SFDVKD.

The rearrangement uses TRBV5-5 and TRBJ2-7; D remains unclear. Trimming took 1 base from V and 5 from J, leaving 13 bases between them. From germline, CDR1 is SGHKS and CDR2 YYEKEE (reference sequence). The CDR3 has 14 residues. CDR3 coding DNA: TGTGCCAGCAGCTTGTCTCCCGCCCAGGACGAGCAGTACTTC. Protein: CASSLSPAQDEQYF.

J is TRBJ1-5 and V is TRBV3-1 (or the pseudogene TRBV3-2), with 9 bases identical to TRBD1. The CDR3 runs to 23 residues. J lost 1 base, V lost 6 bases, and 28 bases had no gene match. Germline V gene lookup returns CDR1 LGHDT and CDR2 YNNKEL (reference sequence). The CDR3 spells CASRQQHTLKQGATHKSNQPQHF. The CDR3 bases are TGTGCCAGCAGACAACAACACACACTAAAACAGGGGGCGACTCATAAGAGCAATCAGCCCCAGCATTTT.

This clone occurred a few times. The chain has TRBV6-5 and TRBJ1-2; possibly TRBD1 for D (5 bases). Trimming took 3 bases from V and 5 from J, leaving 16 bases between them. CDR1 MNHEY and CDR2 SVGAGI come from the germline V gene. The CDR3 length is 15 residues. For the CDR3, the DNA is TGTGCCAGCAGTTATCAGCAGGGTGACTTTTATGGCTACACCTTC. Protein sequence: CASSYQQGDFYGYTF.

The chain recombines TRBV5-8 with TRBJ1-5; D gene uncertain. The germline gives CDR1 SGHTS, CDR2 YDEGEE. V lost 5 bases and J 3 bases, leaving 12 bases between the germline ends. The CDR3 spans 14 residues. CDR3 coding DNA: TGTGCCAGCAGTAACCGGGAGACCAATCAGCCCCAGCATTTT. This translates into CASSNRETNQPQHF.

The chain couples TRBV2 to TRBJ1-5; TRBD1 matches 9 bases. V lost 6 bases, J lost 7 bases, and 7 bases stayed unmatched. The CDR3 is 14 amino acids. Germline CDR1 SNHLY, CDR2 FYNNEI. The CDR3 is CASSYRDRDQPQHF. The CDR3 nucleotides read TGTGCCAGCAGCTACCGGGACAGGGACCAGCCCCAGCATTTT.

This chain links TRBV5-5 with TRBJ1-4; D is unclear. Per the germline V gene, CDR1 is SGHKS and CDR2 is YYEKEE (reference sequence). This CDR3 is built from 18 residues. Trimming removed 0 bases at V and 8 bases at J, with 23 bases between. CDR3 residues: CASSLDHQLVGLKEKLFF. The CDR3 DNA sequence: TGTGCCAGCAGCTTGGACCACCAACTTGTCGGTTTAAAAGAAAAACTGTTTTTT.

This CDR3 reads CASSYGLADTDTQYF. The CDR3 DNA follows: TGTGCCAGCAGCTACGGACTAGCGGACACAGATACGCAGTATTTT. This rearrangement joins TRBV7-6 to TRBJ2-3; 10 nucleotides agree with TRBD2. J was trimmed by 2 bases and V by 4 bases; bases with no gene match: 3. Germline values: CDR1 SGHVS, CDR2 FNYEAQ. This CDR3 is built from 15 residues.

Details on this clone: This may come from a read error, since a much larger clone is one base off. CDR3 protein: CASRGRETQYF. For the CDR3, the DNA is TGTGCCAGCAGGGGGCGAGAGACCCAGTACTTC. This chain connects TRBV14 to TRBJ2-5, with D possibly TRBD1 on 5 matching bases. V was clipped by 6 bases and J by 4 bases, with 6 bases between them. Germline V CDR1 and CDR2: SGHDN, FVKESK. This CDR3 has 11 residues.

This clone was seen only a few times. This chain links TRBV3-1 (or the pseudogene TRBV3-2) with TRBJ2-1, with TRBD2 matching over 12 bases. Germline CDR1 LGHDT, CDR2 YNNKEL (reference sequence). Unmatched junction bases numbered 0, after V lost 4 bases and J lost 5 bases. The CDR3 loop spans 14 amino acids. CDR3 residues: CASSRLAGDNEQFF. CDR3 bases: TGTGCCAGCAGCCGACTAGCGGGAGACAATGAGCAGTTCTTC.

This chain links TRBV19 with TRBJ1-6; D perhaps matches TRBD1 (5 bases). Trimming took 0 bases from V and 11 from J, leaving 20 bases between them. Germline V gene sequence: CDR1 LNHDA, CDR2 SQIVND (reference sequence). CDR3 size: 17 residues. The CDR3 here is CASSIDLGAHLSTPLHF. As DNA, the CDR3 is TGTGCCAGTAGTATAGATCTAGGGGCACACCTTTCTACACCCCTCCACTTT.

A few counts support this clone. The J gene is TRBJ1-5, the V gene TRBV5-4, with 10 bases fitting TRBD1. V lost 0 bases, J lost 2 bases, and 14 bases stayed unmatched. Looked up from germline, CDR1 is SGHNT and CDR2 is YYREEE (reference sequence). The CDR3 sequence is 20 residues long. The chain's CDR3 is CASSLGPGTGDLQGNQPQHF. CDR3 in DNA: TGTGCCAGCAGCTTGGGCCCCGGGACAGGGGATCTTCAGGGCAATCAGCCCCAGCATTTT.

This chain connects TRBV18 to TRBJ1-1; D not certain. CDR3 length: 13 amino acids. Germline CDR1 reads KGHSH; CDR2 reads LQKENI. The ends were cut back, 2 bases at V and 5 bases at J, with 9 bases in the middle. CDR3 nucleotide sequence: TGTGCCAGCTCACCAGATACGAGAACTGAAGCTTTCTTT. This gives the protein CASSPDTRTEAFF.

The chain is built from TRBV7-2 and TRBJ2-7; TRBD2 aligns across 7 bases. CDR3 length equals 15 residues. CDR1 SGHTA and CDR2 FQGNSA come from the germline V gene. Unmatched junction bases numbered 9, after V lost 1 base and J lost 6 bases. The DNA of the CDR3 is TGTGCCAGCAGCTTAGGGGTGGTGGGGAGGGTCGAGCAGTACTTC. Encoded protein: CASSLGVVGRVEQYF.

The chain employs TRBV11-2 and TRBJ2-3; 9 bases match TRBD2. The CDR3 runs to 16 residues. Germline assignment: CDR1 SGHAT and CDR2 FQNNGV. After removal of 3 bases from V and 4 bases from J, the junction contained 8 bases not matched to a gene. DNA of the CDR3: TGTGCCAGCAGCTTTATTAAGCGGGAGGACGCAGATACGCAGTATTTT. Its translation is CASSFIKREDADTQYF.

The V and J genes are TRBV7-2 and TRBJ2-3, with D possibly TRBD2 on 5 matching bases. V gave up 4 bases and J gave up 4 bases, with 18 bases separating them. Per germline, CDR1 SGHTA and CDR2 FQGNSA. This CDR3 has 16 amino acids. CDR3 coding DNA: TGTGCCAGCAGCTCAAAGATGGCTAGCTCCGCAGATACGCAGTATTTT. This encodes CASSSKMASSADTQYF.

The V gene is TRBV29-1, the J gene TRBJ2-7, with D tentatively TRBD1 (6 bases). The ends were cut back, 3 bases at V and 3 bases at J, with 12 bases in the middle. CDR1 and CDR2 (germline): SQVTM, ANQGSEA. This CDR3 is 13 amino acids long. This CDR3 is CSVEDSPIYEQYF. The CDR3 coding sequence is TGCAGCGTTGAGGACAGCCCAATCTACGAGCAGTACTTC.

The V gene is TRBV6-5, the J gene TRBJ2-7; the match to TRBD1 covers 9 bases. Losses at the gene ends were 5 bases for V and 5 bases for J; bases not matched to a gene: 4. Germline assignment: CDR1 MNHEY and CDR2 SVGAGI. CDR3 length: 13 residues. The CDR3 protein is CASSSRDRDEQYF. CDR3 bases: TGTGCCAGCAGTAGCCGGGACAGGGACGAGCAGTACTTC.

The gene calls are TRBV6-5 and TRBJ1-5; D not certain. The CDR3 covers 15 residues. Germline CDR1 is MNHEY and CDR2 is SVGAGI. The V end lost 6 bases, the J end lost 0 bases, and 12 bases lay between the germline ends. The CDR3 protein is CASRPGGNSNQPQHF. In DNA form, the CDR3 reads TGTGCCAGCAGGCCGGGAGGCAATAGCAATCAGCCCCAGCATTTT.

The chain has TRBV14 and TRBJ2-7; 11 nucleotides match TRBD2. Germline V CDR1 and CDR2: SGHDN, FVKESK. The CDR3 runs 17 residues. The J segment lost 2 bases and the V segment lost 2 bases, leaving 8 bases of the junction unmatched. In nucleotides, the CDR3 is TGTGCCAGCAGCCAACAAATACTAGCGGGGGTTCCCTACGAGCAGTACTTC. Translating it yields CASSQQILAGVPYEQYF.

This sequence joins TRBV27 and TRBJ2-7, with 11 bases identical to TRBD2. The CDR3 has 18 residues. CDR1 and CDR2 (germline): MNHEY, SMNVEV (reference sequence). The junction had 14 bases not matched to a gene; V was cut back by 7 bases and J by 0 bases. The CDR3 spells CASKGRRGLAVTSYEQYF. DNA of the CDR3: TGTGCCAGCAAGGGCAGAAGGGGACTAGCGGTAACCTCCTACGAGCAGTACTTC.

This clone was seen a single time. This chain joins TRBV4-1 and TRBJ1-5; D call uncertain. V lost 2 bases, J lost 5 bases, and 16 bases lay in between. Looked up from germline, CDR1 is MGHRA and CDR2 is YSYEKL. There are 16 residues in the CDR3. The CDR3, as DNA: TGCGCCAGCAGCCAATACGCCCGCCCGGAGGATCAGCCCCAGCATTTT. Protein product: CASSQYARPEDQPQHF.

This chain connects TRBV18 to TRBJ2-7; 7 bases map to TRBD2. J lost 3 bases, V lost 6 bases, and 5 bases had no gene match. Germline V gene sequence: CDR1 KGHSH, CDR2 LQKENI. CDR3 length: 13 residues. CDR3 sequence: CASSRSGGYEQYF. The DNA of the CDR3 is TGTGCCAGCTCCCGATCGGGGGGCTACGAGCAGTACTTC.

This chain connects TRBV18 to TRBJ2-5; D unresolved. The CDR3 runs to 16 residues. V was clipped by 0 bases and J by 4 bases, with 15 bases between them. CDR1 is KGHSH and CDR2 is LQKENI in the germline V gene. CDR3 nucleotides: TGTGCCAGCTCACCACCAACCGTCCTGAGCCGAGAGACCCAGTACTTC. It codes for CASSPPTVLSRETQYF.

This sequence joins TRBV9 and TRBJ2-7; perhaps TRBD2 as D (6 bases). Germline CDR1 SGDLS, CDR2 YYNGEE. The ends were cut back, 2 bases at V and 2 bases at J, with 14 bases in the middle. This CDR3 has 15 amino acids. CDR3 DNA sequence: TGTGCCAGCAGCGTTGGAAGCGGGCGGGCCTACGAGCAGTACTTC. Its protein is CASSVGSGRAYEQYF.